These T cell receptor beta chains were read from a single sample in a study of CD8 T cells in Susac syndrome. Using its own MiXCR run on the immunoSEQ multiplex PCR reads, TCRdb lists one record per CDR3 protein. The table lists under 200,000 distinct CDR3 sequences, about 91% of them singletons. What was sequenced was CD4+ T cells from PBMCs. The receptors originated from a human donor in good health. The CDR3 runs from the conserved cysteine through the conserved F or W. The order of the fields is CDR3 DNA, CDR3 protein, V gene, clone size, D gene, J gene. A D gene is named only where the DNA matches it firmly. The size of a clone is reported for some rows only, either as once, few or many, or as a class for expanded clones.

TGTGCCAGCAGCTTAGCAGGGGTAGGGACTGAAGCTTTCTTT CASSLAGVGTEAFF TRBV7-9 . . TRBJ1-1
TGCAGTGCTAGAGGACAGGGGAAGGAGCAGTACTTC CSARGQGKEQYF TRBV20-1 . TRBD1 TRBJ2-7
TGCGCCAGCAGTCAACTGACAGTTGAAAATGAAAAACTGTTTTTT CASSQLTVENEKLFF TRBV23-1 once . TRBJ1-4
TGTGCCAGCTCTCGGGGCGCGGGCTATGGCTACACCTTC CASSRGAGYGYTF TRBV13 . . TRBJ1-2
TGTGCCAGCAGTTTTTCAGGGGGCACTGAAGCTTTCTTT CASSFSGGTEAFF TRBV6-5 . TRBD1 TRBJ1-1
TGCGCCAGCAGCCCCTGGGGGCGGAAGCGGGACGAAAACATTCAGTACTTC CASSPWGRKRDENIQYF TRBV5-1 . . TRBJ2-4
TGCGCCAGCAGCCTCCGACAGGGTGACACTGAAGCTTTCTTT CASSLRQGDTEAFF TRBV5-1 . TRBD1 TRBJ1-1
TGTGCCAGCAGCTTGGTTAGCGTTGGGCAAGAGACCCAGTACTTC CASSLVSVGQETQYF TRBV7-2 . . TRBJ2-5
TGTGCCAGCTCAGACCCGGGACTGCCCGGCGAGACCCAGTACTTC CASSDPGLPGETQYF TRBV18 . . TRBJ2-5
TGCGCCAGCAGCTCAACGACAGGTTTCTCCTACAATGAGCAGTTCTTC CASSSTTGFSYNEQFF TRBV5-1 once . TRBJ2-1
TGTGCCAGCAGTGAGGGAGCCACTGAAGCTTTCTTT CASSEGATEAFF TRBV2 . . TRBJ1-1
TGTGCCAGCAGTCCTAGCGGGGGGGCCGTAGAGACCCAGTACTTC CASSPSGGAVETQYF TRBV6-5 . TRBD2 TRBJ2-5